This entry features one T cell receptor beta chain sequence. Its target is unknown. Extraction and reverse transcription of RNA yielded cDNA as the sequencing template. The repertoire was sequenced with immunoSEQ multiplex PCR; TCRdb's copy has only in-frame clones and lacks some. The sample consists of some 200,000 clones, about 60% of them appearing once. The data were taken from a study of CD8+ T cells in alopecia areata. Study-wide findings and caveats: Scalp sequencing also captures normal skin's resident alphabeta T cells.

The CDR3 contains 18 residues. CDR1 SGHNT and CDR2 YYREEE come from the germline V gene (reference sequence). V shed 2 bases, J shed 4 bases, and the junction held 12 bases outside the gene matches. Sequencing was performed on CD4+ T cells sorted from blood, taken at week 0. The V gene is TRBV5-4, the J gene TRBJ2-3; 11 bases fit TRBD2. The origin of this receptor is a human donor with alopecia areata. The CDR3 nucleotides are TGTGCCAGCAGCTTTCTACAACCTAGCGGGGGGACGGCAGATACGCAGTATTTT. The encoded protein is CASSFLQPSGGTADTQYF.